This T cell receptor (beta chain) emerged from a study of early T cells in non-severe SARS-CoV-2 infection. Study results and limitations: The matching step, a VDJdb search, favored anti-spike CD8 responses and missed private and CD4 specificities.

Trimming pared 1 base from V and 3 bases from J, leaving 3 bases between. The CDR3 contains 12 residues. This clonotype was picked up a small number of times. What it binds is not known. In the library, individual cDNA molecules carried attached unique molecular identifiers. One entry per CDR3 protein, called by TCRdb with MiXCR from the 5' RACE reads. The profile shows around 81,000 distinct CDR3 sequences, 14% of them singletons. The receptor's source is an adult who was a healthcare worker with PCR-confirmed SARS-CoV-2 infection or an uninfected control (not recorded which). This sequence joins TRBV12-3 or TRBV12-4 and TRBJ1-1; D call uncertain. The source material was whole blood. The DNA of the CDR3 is TGTGCCAGCAGTTTAGGGGACACTGAAGCTTTCTTT. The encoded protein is CASSLGDTEAFF.